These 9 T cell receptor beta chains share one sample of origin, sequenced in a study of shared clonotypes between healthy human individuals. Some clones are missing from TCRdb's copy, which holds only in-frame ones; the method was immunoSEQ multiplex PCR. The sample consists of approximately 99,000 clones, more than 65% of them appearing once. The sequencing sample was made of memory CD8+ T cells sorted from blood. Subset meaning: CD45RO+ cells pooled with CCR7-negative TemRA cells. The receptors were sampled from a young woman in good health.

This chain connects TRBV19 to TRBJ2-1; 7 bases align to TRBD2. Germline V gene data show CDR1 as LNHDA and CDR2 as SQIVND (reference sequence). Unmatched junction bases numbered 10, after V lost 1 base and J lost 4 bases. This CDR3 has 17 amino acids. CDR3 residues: CASSIALRGRGYNEQFF. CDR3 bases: TGTGCCAGTAGTATAGCCCTCCGGGGGAGGGGTTACAATGAGCAGTTCTTC.

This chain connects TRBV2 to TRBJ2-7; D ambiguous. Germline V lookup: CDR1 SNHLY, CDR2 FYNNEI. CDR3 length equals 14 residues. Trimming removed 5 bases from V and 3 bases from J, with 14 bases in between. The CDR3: CASSRTDDLYEQYF. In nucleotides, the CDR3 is TGTGCCAGCAGTAGAACGGACGACCTCTACGAGCAGTACTTC.

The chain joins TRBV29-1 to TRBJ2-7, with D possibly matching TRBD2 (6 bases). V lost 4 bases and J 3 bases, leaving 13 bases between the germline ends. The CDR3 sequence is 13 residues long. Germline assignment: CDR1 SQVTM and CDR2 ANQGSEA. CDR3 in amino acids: CSVGSAEGYEQYF. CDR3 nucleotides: TGCAGCGTTGGAAGCGCGGAGGGCTACGAGCAGTACTTC.

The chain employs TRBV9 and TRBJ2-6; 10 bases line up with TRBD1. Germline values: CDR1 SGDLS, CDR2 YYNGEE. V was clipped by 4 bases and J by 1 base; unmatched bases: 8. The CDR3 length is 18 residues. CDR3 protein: CASSLRQGARSGANVLTF. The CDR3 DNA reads TGTGCCAGCAGCTTAAGACAGGGGGCGCGTTCTGGGGCCAACGTCCTGACTTTC.

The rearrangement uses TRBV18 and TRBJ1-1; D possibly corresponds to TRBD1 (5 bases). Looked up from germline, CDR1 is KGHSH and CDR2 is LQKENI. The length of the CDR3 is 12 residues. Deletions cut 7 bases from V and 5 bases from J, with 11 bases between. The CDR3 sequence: CASYDGGTEAFF. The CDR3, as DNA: TGTGCCAGCTATGATGGGGGAACTGAAGCTTTCTTT.

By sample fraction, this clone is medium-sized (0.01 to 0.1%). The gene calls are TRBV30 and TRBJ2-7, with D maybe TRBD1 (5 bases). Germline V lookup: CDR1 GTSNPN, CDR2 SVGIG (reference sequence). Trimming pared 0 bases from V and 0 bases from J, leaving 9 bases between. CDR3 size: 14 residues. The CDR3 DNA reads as TGTGCCTGGAGTGTGGGGCCTCTCTCCTACGAGCAGTACTTC. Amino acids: CAWSVGPLSYEQYF.

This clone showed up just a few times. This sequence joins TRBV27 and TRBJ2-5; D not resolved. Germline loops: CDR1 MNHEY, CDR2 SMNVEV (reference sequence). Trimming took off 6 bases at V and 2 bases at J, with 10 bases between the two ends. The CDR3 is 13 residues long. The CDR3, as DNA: TGTGCCAGCAGCCCTCGGCCACAAGAGACCCAGTACTTC. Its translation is CASSPRPQETQYF.

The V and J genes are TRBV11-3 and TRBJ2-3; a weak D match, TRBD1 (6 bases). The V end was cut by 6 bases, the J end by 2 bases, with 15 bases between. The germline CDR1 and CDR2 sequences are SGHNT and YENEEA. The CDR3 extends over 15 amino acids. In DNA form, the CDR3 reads TGTGCCAGCAGTTATAGAGACAGGCCCACAGATACGCAGTATTTT. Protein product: CASSYRDRPTDTQYF.

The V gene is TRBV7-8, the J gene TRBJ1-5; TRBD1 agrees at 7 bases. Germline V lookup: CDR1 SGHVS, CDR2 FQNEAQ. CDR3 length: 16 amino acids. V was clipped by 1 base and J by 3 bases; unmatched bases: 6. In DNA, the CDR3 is TGTGCCAGCAGCTTAGTAAGGGGGCTGGTCAATCAGCCCCAGCATTTT. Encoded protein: CASSLVRGLVNQPQHF.